The 14 T cell receptor beta chains listed next were all sequenced from one sample in a study of cytotoxic CD8 clonotypes in ibrutinib-treated CLL. TCRdb's copy holds only in-frame clones and misses some; the assay was immunoSEQ multiplex PCR. Among about 80,000 clones listed, roughly 83% were seen once. Specimen: PBMCs, collected after 12 months of ibrutinib treatment. These receptors were obtained from a human donor with chronic lymphocytic leukemia.

V is TRBV19 and J is TRBJ1-4, with a weak D call TRBD1 (6 bases). V was trimmed by 6 bases and J by 8 bases, leaving 19 bases between them. Germline lookup yields CDR1 LNHDA and CDR2 SQIVND (reference sequence). The CDR3 runs 15 residues. The CDR3 sequence: CASRPRTASGEKLFF. CDR3 DNA sequence: TGTGCCAGTAGGCCTCGGACAGCCTCTGGGGAAAAACTGTTTTTT. Full variable domain (missing parts from reference TRBV19 and TRBJ1-4): DGGITQSPKYLFRKEGQNVTLSCEQNLNHDAMYWYRQDPGQGLRLIYYSQIVNDFQKGDIAEGYSVSREKKESFPLTVTSAQKNPTAFYLCASRPRTASGEKLFFGSGTQLSVL.

The V and J genes are TRBV14 and TRBJ1-1, with 8 bases identical to TRBD1. Germline assignment: CDR1 SGHDN and CDR2 FVKESK. The CDR3 loop spans 16 amino acids. The J segment lost 2 bases and the V segment lost 4 bases, leaving 9 bases of the junction unmatched. The CDR3 bases are TGTGCCAGCAGCCTCCAAGGGCAGGGGGCCAACACTGAAGCTTTCTTT. Translating gives CASSLQGQGANTEAFF.

The chain combines TRBV5-1 with TRBJ1-3; a possible D gene is TRBD1 (6 bases). Germline CDR1 reads SGHRS; CDR2 reads YFSETQ. Trimming pared 4 bases from V and 0 bases from J, leaving 17 bases between. The CDR3 spans 17 residues. In nucleotides, the CDR3 is TGCGCCAGCAGCCCGGGGGGCGCGTCACCCTCTGGAAACACCATATATTTT. Amino acid sequence: CASSPGGASPSGNTIYF.

This sequence joins TRBV10-3 and TRBJ2-1; tentative D call: TRBD1 (5 bases). Deletions cut 2 bases from V and 9 bases from J, with 17 bases between. Per germline, CDR1 ENHRY and CDR2 SYGVKD. The CDR3 runs 15 residues. The CDR3 is CAISEGVGVLVEQFF. CDR3 nucleotide sequence: TGTGCCATCAGTGAGGGTGTAGGGGTCCTGGTTGAGCAGTTCTTC.

The chain is built from TRBV7-7 and TRBJ2-3; possibly TRBD2 for D (7 bases). The CDR3 totals 18 residues. CDR1 SSHAT and CDR2 FNYEAQ come from the germline V gene (reference sequence). The CDR3 protein is CPKRGRGRETSVTDTQYF. CDR3 DNA sequence: TGTCCCAAGAGGGGGAGGGGGAGGGAAACATCTGTCACAGATACGCAGTATTTT.

The J gene is TRBJ2-5, the V gene TRBV15, with D possibly matching TRBD1 (5 bases). Per the germline V gene, CDR1 is LNHNV and CDR2 is YYDKDF (reference sequence). CDR3 length equals 14 residues. V was clipped by 1 base and J by 5 bases, with 11 bases between them. As DNA, the CDR3 is TGTGCCACCAGCAGAGTTAGGGGAATGGAGACCCAGTACTTC. Protein: CATSRVRGMETQYF.

The chain's CDR3 is CASSSGGPEETQYF. CDR3 DNA: TGCGCCAGCAGCTCCGGGGGCCCCGAAGAGACCCAGTACTTC. The chain is built from TRBV4-3 and TRBJ2-5, with D perhaps assigned TRBD1 or TRBD2 (6 bases each). Germline V gene lookup returns CDR1 LGHNA and CDR2 YSLEER. The V end lost 5 bases, the J end lost 3 bases, and 13 bases lay between the germline ends. CDR3 length: 14 amino acids.

The V and J genes are TRBV27 and TRBJ2-1, with TRBD2 matching over 7 bases. The CDR3 has 12 residues. CDR1 is MNHEY and CDR2 is SMNVEV in the germline V gene (reference sequence). With V trimmed by 8 bases and J by 8 bases, 6 bases remained unmatched. This CDR3 is CASGWTRDEQFF. In DNA, the CDR3 is TGTGCCAGCGGATGGACTAGGGATGAGCAGTTCTTC.

This chain links TRBV5-1 with TRBJ1-5; unclear D gene. Germline V gives CDR1 SGHRS, CDR2 YFSETQ. Trimming shortened V by 4 bases and J by 1 base, and 12 bases separated the two germline ends. The CDR3 has 15 amino acids. CDR3 in amino acids: CASSRTAGSNQPQHF. CDR3 DNA sequence: TGCGCCAGCAGCCGCACGGCGGGGAGCAATCAGCCCCAGCATTTT.

This chain uses TRBV30 with TRBJ1-5; no reliable D call. The CDR3 loop spans 14 amino acids. V was pared by 1 base and J by 1 base, with 8 bases between. Germline V lookup: CDR1 GTSNPN, CDR2 SVGIG (reference sequence). CDR3: CAWSGSRSNQPQHF. CDR3 nucleotide sequence: TGTGCCTGGAGTGGTTCACGGAGCAATCAGCCCCAGCATTTT.

This clone was counted a single time. V gene TRBV14 combines with J gene TRBJ1-5, with TRBD1 matching 7 bases. Germline-derived CDR1 and CDR2 are SGHDN and FVKESK. V shed 2 bases, J shed 5 bases, and the junction held 0 bases outside the gene matches. The CDR3 loop spans 13 amino acids. The CDR3 is CASSQTGDQPQHF. The CDR3 DNA sequence: TGTGCCAGCAGCCAAACAGGGGATCAGCCCCAGCATTTT.

The chain couples TRBV30 to TRBJ1-4, with D possibly matching TRBD1 (5 bases). The CDR3 consists of 13 residues. Germline V lookup: CDR1 GTSNPN, CDR2 SVGIG (reference sequence). The V and J ends lost 8 bases and 8 bases respectively, with 18 bases between them. DNA for the CDR3: TGTGCCGGCCGCGGGGGGGTTGGGGAAAAACTGTTTTTT. Translation: CAGRGGVGEKLFF.

V and J are TRBV9 and TRBJ1-4; D not certain. The CDR3 totals 14 residues. V dropped 6 bases and J dropped 0 bases, with 9 bases sitting between them. CDR1 and CDR2 (germline): SGDLS, YYNGEE. This CDR3 reads CASTLTATNEKLFF. The CDR3 DNA follows: TGTGCCAGCACCTTGACTGCAACTAATGAAAAACTGTTTTTT.

This clone was counted only a few times. The chain combines TRBV2 with TRBJ2-7; a weak D match, TRBD2 (5 bases). Deletions cut 4 bases from V and 3 bases from J, with 10 bases between. This CDR3 spans 13 amino acids. The germline V gene has CDR1 SNHLY and CDR2 FYNNEI. The CDR3 nucleotides are TGTGCCAGCAGTGGGAGCGGCATCTACGAGCAGTACTTC. It specifies CASSGSGIYEQYF.